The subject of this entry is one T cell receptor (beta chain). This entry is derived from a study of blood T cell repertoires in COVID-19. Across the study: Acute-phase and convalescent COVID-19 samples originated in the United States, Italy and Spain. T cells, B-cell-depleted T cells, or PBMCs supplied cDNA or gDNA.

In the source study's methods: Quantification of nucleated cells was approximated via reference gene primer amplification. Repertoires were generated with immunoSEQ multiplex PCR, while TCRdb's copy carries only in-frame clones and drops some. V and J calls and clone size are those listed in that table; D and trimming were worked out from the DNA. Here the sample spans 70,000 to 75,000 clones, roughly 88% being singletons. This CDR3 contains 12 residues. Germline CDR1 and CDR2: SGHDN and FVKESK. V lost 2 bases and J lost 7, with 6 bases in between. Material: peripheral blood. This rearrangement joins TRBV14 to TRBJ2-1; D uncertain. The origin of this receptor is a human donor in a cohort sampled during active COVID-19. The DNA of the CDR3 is TGTGCCAGCAGCCAACAGGCGAATGAGCAGTTCTTC. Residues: CASSQQANEQFF. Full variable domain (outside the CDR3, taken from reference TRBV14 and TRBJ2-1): EAGVTQFPSHSVIEKGQTVTLRCDPISGHDNLYWYRRVMGKEIKFLLHFVKESKQDESGMPNNRFLAERTGGTYSTLKVQPAELEDSGVYFCASSQQANEQFFGPGTRLTVL.